Below, 24 T cell receptor beta chains from the same sample are listed, as sequenced in a study of cytomegalovirus exposure and HLA in healthy donors (dated by TCRdb to about 2017). The library came from the immunoSEQ multiplex PCR assay. For the multiplex PCR, a mixture combining 60 forward primers for TCR Vbeta segments and 13 reverse primers for TCR Jbeta segments was used. Sourced from immuneACCESS, this table was stored by TCRdb with only in-frame sequences that have V and J called. A share of the clones is absent; for the studies checked, an unresolved V gene accounts for under half, and the remainder has no known explanation. This sample holds about 200,000 clones; 82% were observed only once. The ten largest clonotypes hold 6.5% of the sample. Material for sequencing was PBMCs. The receptors were sampled from a woman between 50 and 59 years old in good health and CMV-seropositive.

The chain recombines TRBV2 with TRBJ2-2; 13 positions agree with TRBD2. CDR1 and CDR2 (germline): SNHLY, FYNNEI. The CDR3 contains 16 residues. Trimming removed 3 bases from V and 6 bases from J; junction bases left unmatched: 4. The CDR3 here is CASSETSGRISGELFF. In DNA, the CDR3 is TGTGCCAGCAGTGAGACTAGCGGGAGGATTTCCGGGGAGCTGTTTTTT. Looking up the rest from reference TRBV2 and TRBJ2-2 gives the full variable domain: EPEVTQTPSHQVTQMGQEVILRCVPISNHLYFYWYRQILGQKVEFLVSFYNNEISEKSEIFDDQFSVERPDGSNFTLKIRSTKLEDSAMYFCASSETSGRISGELFFGEGSRLTVL.

Only a few counts were recorded for this clone. The CDR3 loop is CASRGQLNTGELFF. DNA for the CDR3: TGTGCCAGCAGAGGACAGTTGAACACCGGGGAGCTGTTTTTT. The chain has TRBV6-5 and TRBJ2-2, with D possibly being TRBD1 (6 bases). Germline V gives CDR1 MNHEY, CDR2 SVGAGI. Trimming left V 6 bases short and J 1 base short, with 9 bases between. This CDR3 is built from 14 residues.

The DNA of the CDR3 is TGTGCCAGCAGCGGCGGGGCGGGGGGGAACACTGAAGCTTTCTTT. The encoded protein is CASSGGAGGNTEAFF. This rearrangement joins TRBV7-2 to TRBJ1-1, with D possibly being TRBD1 (5 bases). V shed 5 bases and J shed 1 base, with 14 bases lying between them. There are 15 residues in the CDR3. CDR1 SGHTA and CDR2 FQGNSA come from the germline V gene. The entire variable domain, with the rest obtained from reference TRBV7-2 and TRBJ1-1, is as follows: GAGVSQSPSNKVTEKGKDVELRCDPISGHTALYWYRQSLGQGLEFLIYFQGNSAPDKSGLPSDRFSAERTGGSVSTLTIQRTQQEDSAVYLCASSGGAGGNTEAFFGQGTRLTVV.

This clone turned up a few times. V is TRBV7-9 and J is TRBJ1-1, with D possibly TRBD1 on 5 matching bases. V was cut by 2 bases and J by 5 bases, with 12 bases left in between. The CDR3 runs 14 residues. Germline V gene data show CDR1 as SEHNR and CDR2 as FQNEAQ (reference sequence). Here the CDR3 reads CASSLNQGWTEAFF. CDR3 DNA sequence: TGTGCCAGCAGCTTAAATCAGGGTTGGACTGAAGCTTTCTTT.

This clone was seen more than once but under ten times. V and J are TRBV6-1 and TRBJ2-5, with D perhaps TRBD1 (6 bases). The V gene lost 1 base and the J gene lost 5 bases, with 14 bases spanning the gap. Germline lookup yields CDR1 MNHNS and CDR2 SASEGT. CDR3 length: 15 residues. CDR3 bases: TGTGCCAGCAGTGAAGGGGTAGGGGGATGGGAGACCCAGTACTTC. This gives the protein CASSEGVGGWETQYF.

For this clone: An end of the junction does not agree with germline; a read error may underlie this. This chain uses TRBV7-9 with TRBJ1-2; D perhaps matches TRBD1 (5 bases). The CDR3 loop spans 13 amino acids. From germline, CDR1 is SEHNR and CDR2 FQNEAQ (reference sequence). This CDR3 is CSSSLEAGWGYTF. As DNA, the CDR3 is TGTTCCAGCAGCTTAGAGGCAGGGTGGGGCTACACCTTC. Variable domain in full (rest from reference TRBV7-9 and TRBJ1-2): DTGVSQNPRHKITKRGQNVTFRCDPISEHNRLYWYRQTLGQGPEFLTYFQNEAQLEKSRLLSDRFSAERPKGSFSTLEIQRTEQGDSAMYLCSSSLEAGWGYTFGSGTRLTVV.

The V call is TRBV6-1, the J call TRBJ1-1; 7 bases line up with TRBD1. Losses at the gene ends were 5 bases for V and 1 base for J; bases not matched to a gene: 7. CDR3 length: 15 amino acids. Germline lookup yields CDR1 MNHNS and CDR2 SASEGT. In DNA, the CDR3 is TGTGCCAGCAGTCCCCCAGGGGGGAAGAACACTGAAGCTTTCTTT. As protein: CASSPPGGKNTEAFF.

The table lists this clone with a count of one. The J gene is TRBJ2-2, the V gene TRBV5-3; perhaps TRBD2 as D (6 bases). TRBV5-3 is noted as an ORF with a role that remains uncertain. V shed 3 bases and J shed 15 bases, with 18 bases lying between them. CDR3 length equals 13 residues. The CDR3 spells CARSYRLGWVVFF. The CDR3 bases are TGTGCCAGAAGCTACAGACTAGGGTGGGTGGTGTTTTTT.

This CDR3 is CASSRTRYEQYF. The CDR3 DNA sequence: TGTGCCAGCAGCCGGACTCGTTACGAGCAGTACTTC. This sequence joins TRBV7-2 and TRBJ2-7, with a possible D match to TRBD2 (5 bases). Germline V gene lookup returns CDR1 SGHTA and CDR2 FQGNSA. The CDR3 is 12 amino acids. The V end was cut by 5 bases, the J end by 4 bases, with 9 bases between.

V is TRBV14 and J is TRBJ1-1; perhaps TRBD1 as D (6 bases). V lost 0 bases, J lost 4 bases, and 24 bases lay in between. Germline CDR1 is SGHDN and CDR2 is FVKESK. CDR3 size: 19 residues. CDR3 coding DNA: TGTGCCAGCAGCCAAGATGGAAGATTTAAAAGGGACAACCCCACTGAAGCTTTCTTT. Amino acids: CASSQDGRFKRDNPTEAFF.

The chain employs TRBV5-1 and TRBJ2-2; D is possibly TRBD2 (5 bases). Germline CDR1 SGHRS, CDR2 YFSETQ. The CDR3 runs 16 residues. Trimming cost V 2 bases and J 1 base, with 12 bases left between them. The CDR3 sequence: CASSFGRTQNTGELFF. The CDR3 DNA reads as TGCGCCAGCAGCTTTGGGCGGACTCAGAACACCGGGGAGCTGTTTTTT.

The chain is built from TRBV4-1 and TRBJ2-7; 10 bases agree with TRBD1. V dropped 4 bases and J dropped 2; count of bases not matched to a gene: 5. CDR3 size: 15 residues. CDR1 is MGHRA and CDR2 is YSYEKL in the germline V gene. Written as DNA, the CDR3 is TGCGCCAGCAGCCCACCGGGACAGGGGACCTACGAGCAGTACTTC. Its protein product is CASSPPGQGTYEQYF.

This clone showed up just once. The chain couples TRBV19 to TRBJ2-3, with TRBD1 matching 8 bases. This CDR3 comprises 16 residues. In germline, CDR1 is LNHDA, CDR2 SQIVND (reference sequence). V lost 10 bases to trimming and J lost 5 bases; unmatched junction nucleotides: 17. DNA for the CDR3: TGTGCCACCAACCTCCGGCCGGACAGGGTTGAAGATACGCAGTATTTT. Protein product: CATNLRPDRVEDTQYF.

The V gene is TRBV4-1, the J gene TRBJ2-3, with D possibly matching TRBD2 (6 bases). Germline V gene data show CDR1 as MGHRA and CDR2 as YSYEKL. This CDR3 has 16 residues. V lost 0 bases and J lost 4, with 14 bases in between. CDR3 coding DNA: TGCGCCAGCAGCCAAGACTGGGCACGGGGGTCAGATACGCAGTATTTT. As protein: CASSQDWARGSDTQYF.

The table lists this clone with a few counts. The chain employs TRBV27 and TRBJ1-1, with TRBD1 matching 7 bases. The J segment lost 0 bases and the V segment lost 4 bases, leaving 2 bases of the junction unmatched. The CDR3 extends over 14 amino acids. Germline CDR1 reads MNHEY; CDR2 reads SMNVEV (reference sequence). The CDR3 spells CASSWGQMNTEAFF. DNA of the CDR3: TGTGCCAGCAGTTGGGGACAGATGAACACTGAAGCTTTCTTT.

The CDR3 is CASSVSGSDTQYF. In DNA form, the CDR3 reads TGTGCCAGCAGCGTTAGCGGTTCAGATACGCAGTATTTT. J is TRBJ2-3 and V is TRBV11-2; perhaps TRBD2 as D (6 bases). The CDR3 sequence is 13 residues long. The V end lost 5 bases, the J end lost 4 bases, and 10 bases lay between the germline ends. Germline CDR1 reads SGHAT; CDR2 reads FQNNGV.

The chain carries TRBV30 and TRBJ2-5; D uncertain. The CDR3 is 11 residues long. Germline loops: CDR1 GTSNPN, CDR2 SVGIG (reference sequence). Trimming removed 3 bases from V and 1 base from J, with 3 bases in between. The CDR3 DNA reads TGTGCCTGGAGGGCCCAAGAGACCCAGTACTTC. Its protein is CAWRAQETQYF. The whole variable domain, remainder taken from reference TRBV30 and TRBJ2-5, is SQTIHQWPATLVQPVGSPLSLECTVEGTSNPNLYWYRQAAGRGLQLLFYSVGIGQISSEVPQNLSASRPQDRQFILSSKKLLLSDSGFYLCAWRAQETQYFGPGTRLLVL.

The chain recombines TRBV7-9 with TRBJ1-5; D gene uncertain. The CDR3 totals 14 residues. Germline V gene data show CDR1 as SEHNR and CDR2 as FQNEAQ (reference sequence). V gave up 2 bases and J gave up 3 bases, with 8 bases separating them. CDR3 in DNA: TGTGCCAGCAGCTTAAGCGAGTACAATCAGCCCCAGCATTTT. Translating gives CASSLSEYNQPQHF.

This rearrangement joins TRBV15 to TRBJ2-5; D not certain. The CDR3 runs to 15 residues. Germline CDR1 LNHNV, CDR2 YYDKDF (reference sequence). The ends were cut back, 1 base at V and 4 bases at J, with 13 bases in the middle. The CDR3 nucleotides read TGTGCCACCAGCAGAGCGGCCAGACAAACAGAGACCCAGTACTTC. Its protein is CATSRAARQTETQYF.

The chain uses TRBV5-1 and TRBJ2-2; 8 bases agree with TRBD2. After removal of 1 base from V and 5 bases from J, the junction contained 7 bases not matched to a gene. There are 16 residues in the CDR3. Germline V gives CDR1 SGHRS, CDR2 YFSETQ. CDR3 residues: CASSLLREGRTGELFF. In nucleotides, the CDR3 is TGCGCCAGCAGCTTGTTACGGGAGGGCCGGACCGGGGAGCTGTTTTTT.

To note about this clone: The sample carries other DNA sequences with the same CDR3. The rearrangement uses TRBV27 and TRBJ1-6, with 7 bases lining up with TRBD1. Trimming took 6 bases from V and 8 from J; bases not matched to a gene: 7. The germline V gene encodes CDR1 MNHEY and CDR2 SMNVEV (reference sequence). The CDR3 has 14 amino acids. CDR3 in DNA: TGTGCCAGCAGGCCGGGGCAGGGGGATTCACCCCTCCACTTT. The encoded protein is CASRPGQGDSPLHF.

This rearrangement joins TRBV28 to TRBJ1-1; perhaps TRBD1 as D (5 bases). Germline loops: CDR1 MDHEN, CDR2 SYDVKM. The germline V and J ends were trimmed by 7 bases and 1 base, with 16 bases remaining between them. The CDR3 sequence is 15 residues long. CDR3 bases: TGTGCCAGCACAATAGCCCGACAGCGGAACACTGAAGCTTTCTTT. This translates into CASTIARQRNTEAFF.

This sequence joins TRBV7-2 and TRBJ2-7, with TRBD1 matching 8 bases. Germline lookup yields CDR1 SGHTA and CDR2 FQGNSA. The CDR3 sequence is 15 residues long. J gave up 0 bases and V 5 bases, and 6 bases lay outside the gene matches. In DNA form, the CDR3 reads TGTGCCAGCAGCCACCCGGGACAGGTCTCCTACGAGCAGTACTTC. Translated: CASSHPGQVSYEQYF.

The rearrangement joins TRBV6-1 to TRBJ1-2; 10 positions agree with TRBD1. V gave up 3 bases and J gave up 3 bases; unmatched junction bases: 4. This CDR3 has 15 amino acids. Germline CDR1 is MNHNS and CDR2 is SASEGT. In nucleotides, the CDR3 is TGTGCCAGCAGTGAGGCGACAGGGGGCCACTATGGCTACACCTTC. The encoded protein is CASSEATGGHYGYTF.